This paragraph reports one T cell receptor (beta chain). Its specificity is not known. Only CD45RO-negative cells positively selected for CCR7 counted as naive CD8 cells, so terminally differentiated effector memory CD45RA+ cells were excluded. This sample was taken from a study of shared clonotypes between healthy human individuals. Study-wide context: Each donor had three CD4 naive, three CD4 memory, two CD8 naive and one CD8 memory plate.

This table comes from immunoSEQ multiplex PCR, and its TCRdb copy is limited to in-frame clones, with some not included. The sample lists about 1,800,000 clones, about 95% occurring once. The study, taken as a whole, reports: Generation of non-shared clonotypes was less probable than generation of clonotypes shared by all four donors. Approximately 5% was the fraction of naive CD4 clonotypes found shared across a few donors.

The sequenced sample was naive CD8+ T cells sorted from blood. The receptor was isolated from a man younger than 35 in good health.

The DNA for the CDR3 is TGTGCCAGCAGCCAAGATCGCGTGGACATTCACTCCACAGATACGCAGTATTTT. Protein product: CASSQDRVDIHSTDTQYF. This chain links TRBV4-2 with TRBJ2-3; tentative D call: TRBD1 (5 bases). Germline V gene data show CDR1 as LGHNA and CDR2 as YNFKEQ. CDR3 length equals 18 residues. Trimming left V 0 bases short and J 2 bases short, with 18 bases between.